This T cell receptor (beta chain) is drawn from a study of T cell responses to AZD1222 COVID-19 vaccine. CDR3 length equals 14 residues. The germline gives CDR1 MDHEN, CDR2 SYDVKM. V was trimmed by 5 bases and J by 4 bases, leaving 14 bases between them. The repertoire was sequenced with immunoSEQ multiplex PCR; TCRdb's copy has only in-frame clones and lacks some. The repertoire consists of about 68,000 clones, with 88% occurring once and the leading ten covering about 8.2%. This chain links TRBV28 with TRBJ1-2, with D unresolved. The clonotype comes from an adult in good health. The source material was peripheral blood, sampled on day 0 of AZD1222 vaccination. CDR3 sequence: CASSQSGRTYGYTF. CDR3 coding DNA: TGTGCCAGCAGTCAGAGTGGGCGGACCTATGGCTACACCTTC.